The next 19 T cell receptor beta chains were all read from a single sample in a study of blood T cells in healthy people across ages. The use of a sample-barcoded 5' primer and a J-beta primer mix characterized a second PCR of roughly 6 to 12 cycles. TCRdb itself ran the 5' RACE reads through MiXCR, one entry per CDR3 protein. The data hold fewer than 2 million distinct CDR3 sequences, with more than 35% observed a single time. Sample: blood. The receptors shown here come from a human donor in good health.

The chain recombines TRBV20-1 with TRBJ2-3; 10 bases fit TRBD2. Losses at the gene ends were 4 bases for V and 4 bases for J; bases not matched to a gene: 5. Looked up from germline, CDR1 is DFQATT and CDR2 is SNEGSKA (reference sequence). The CDR3 has 14 amino acids. DNA for the CDR3: TGCAGTGCTATGGGGAGCGGGGGGGCAGATACGCAGTATTTT. Residues: CSAMGSGGADTQYF.

This clonotype was observed at least ten times. The chain employs TRBV7-2 and TRBJ2-1, with D hard to call. Deletions cut 1 base from V and 10 bases from J, with 5 bases between. Germline CDR1 SGHTA, CDR2 FQGNSA. The CDR3 length is 11 residues. The CDR3 loop reads CASSLVEEQFF. Here the CDR3 DNA reads TGTGCCAGCAGCTTAGTTGAGGAGCAGTTCTTC. Based on the CDR3 plus reference TRBV7-2 and TRBJ2-1, the full variable domain is GAGVSQSPSNKVTEKGKDVELRCDPISGHTALYWYRQSLGQGLEFLIYFQGNSAPDKSGLPSDRFSAERTGGSVSTLTIQRTQQEDSAVYLCASSLVEEQFFGPGTRLTVL.

This chain connects TRBV4-1 to TRBJ2-7, with a weak D call TRBD1 (7 bases). Germline lookup yields CDR1 MGHRA and CDR2 YSYEKL. The V gene lost 2 bases and the J gene lost 3 bases, with 17 bases spanning the gap. The CDR3 runs to 16 residues. CDR3 sequence reads: CASSQPGAGGGYEQYF. DNA of the CDR3: TGCGCCAGCAGCCAACCCGGAGCAGGGGGAGGCTACGAGCAGTACTTC.

This clonotype was seen repeatedly, ten times or more. J is TRBJ2-1 and V is TRBV29-1, with a tentative D call TRBD2 (5 bases). V was shortened by 8 bases and J by 0 bases, with 8 bases between the two germline ends. The CDR3 consists of 12 residues. The germline gives CDR1 SQVTM, CDR2 ANQGSEA. The CDR3 protein is CSFGISYNEQFF. The CDR3, as DNA: TGCAGCTTCGGGATCTCCTACAATGAGCAGTTCTTC.

Only one count was recorded for this clonotype. This rearrangement joins TRBV6-6 to TRBJ1-1; D is ambiguous. Trimming stripped 0 bases from V and 7 bases from J, with 9 bases between. Germline CDR1 MNHNY, CDR2 SVGAGI (reference sequence). CDR3 size: 13 residues. The CDR3 coding sequence is TGTGCCAGCAGTTACTCGAACCTGAATGAAGCTTTCTTT. As protein: CASSYSNLNEAFF.

The gene calls are TRBV9 and TRBJ2-5; 11 nucleotides match TRBD2. The junction had 9 bases not matched to a gene; V was cut back by 6 bases and J by 5 bases. Germline V lookup: CDR1 SGDLS, CDR2 YYNGEE. The CDR3 sequence is 15 residues long. This CDR3 is CASTTGTSGGETQYF. The CDR3 coding sequence is TGTGCCAGCACCACCGGGACTAGCGGTGGGGAGACCCAGTACTTC. Filled out from reference TRBV9 and TRBJ2-5, the complete variable domain reads DSGVTQTPKHLITATGQRVTLRCSPRSGDLSVYWYQQSLDQGLQFLIQYYNGEERAKGNILERFSAQQFPDLHSELNLSSLELGDSALYFCASTTGTSGGETQYFGPGTRLLVL.

The chain is built from TRBV20-1 and TRBJ2-3; tentative D call: TRBD2 (5 bases). Germline-derived CDR1 and CDR2 are DFQATT and SNEGSKA (reference sequence). This CDR3 is 15 amino acids long. V lost 1 base and J lost 4, with 15 bases in between. The CDR3 DNA reads TGCAGTGCTAGAGGGGGTAGCGTAGTTGCAGATACGCAGTATTTT. Protein product: CSARGGSVVADTQYF.

This clonotype was observed a few times. This chain's CDR3 is CASSLASGDIQYF. The CDR3 nucleotides read TGTGCCAGCAGTTTAGCGTCAGGGGACATTCAGTACTTC. J is TRBJ2-4 and V is TRBV12-3 or TRBV12-4, with a possible D match to TRBD1 (6 bases). Trimming removed 0 bases at V and 8 bases at J, with 8 bases between. The CDR3 length is 13 residues.

The genes are TRBV5-1 and TRBJ2-1; D is possibly TRBD2 (7 bases). The V and J ends lost 2 bases and 10 bases respectively, with 19 bases between them. Germline CDR1 is SGHRS and CDR2 is YFSETQ. The CDR3 sequence is 15 residues long. The CDR3 DNA sequence: TGCGCCAGCAGCTTCTGGGGGGGGGCCCAGGACGAGCAGTTCTTC. Encoded protein: CASSFWGGAQDEQFF. The entire variable domain, with the rest obtained from reference TRBV5-1 and TRBJ2-1, is as follows: KAGVTQTPRYLIKTRGQQVTLSCSPISGHRSVSWYQQTPGQGLQFLFEYFSETQRNKGNFPGRFSGRQFSNSRSEMNVSTLELGDSALYLCASSFWGGAQDEQFFGPGTRLTVL.

At least ten counts were recorded for this clonotype. This chain joins TRBV7-2 and TRBJ1-5; 9 bases map to TRBD1. CDR3 length equals 13 residues. CDR1 SGHTA and CDR2 FQGNSA come from the germline V gene. The V and J ends lost 5 bases and 5 bases, in that order; junction bases with no gene match: 1. CDR3: CASSRTGDQPQHF. The CDR3 DNA sequence: TGTGCCAGCAGCCGGACAGGGGATCAGCCCCAGCATTTT.

This chain uses TRBV6-5 with TRBJ2-7, with D uncertain. CDR3 length: 16 residues. V was clipped by 0 bases and J by 0 bases, with 12 bases between them. Germline V gene sequence: CDR1 MNHEY, CDR2 SVGAGI. The CDR3 coding sequence is TGTGCCAGCAGTTACTCTGTCGGGCAGAGCTCCTACGAGCAGTACTTC. Encoded protein: CASSYSVGQSSYEQYF.

There are a few counts of this clonotype. This rearrangement joins TRBV19 to TRBJ1-2; a weak D match, TRBD1 (5 bases). CDR3 length: 13 residues. V dropped 3 bases and J dropped 2 bases, with 7 bases sitting between them. From germline, CDR1 is LNHDA and CDR2 SQIVND (reference sequence). As DNA, the CDR3 is TGTGCCAGTAGTATCAGGGCCAACTATGGCTACACCTTC. Translation gives CASSIRANYGYTF.

The genes are TRBV7-2 and TRBJ2-5, with 8 bases fitting TRBD2. Germline V lookup: CDR1 SGHTA, CDR2 FQGNSA. CDR3 length: 15 residues. V lost 1 base, J lost 1 base, and 2 bases stayed unmatched. The CDR3 reads CASSLVAGPQETQYF. CDR3 bases: TGTGCCAGCAGCTTAGTAGCGGGGCCCCAAGAGACCCAGTACTTC.

For this clonotype: A junction boundary mismatches the germline segment, possibly from a read error. The chain combines TRBV27 with TRBJ2-1; possible D gene TRBD2, 5 bases. Germline CDR1 MNHEY, CDR2 SMNVEV (reference sequence). The CDR3 totals 13 residues. CDR3: CASSLEGYNERFF. CDR3 nucleotide sequence: TGTGCCAGCAGTCTAGAGGGTTACAATGAGCGGTTCTTC.

The rearrangement uses TRBV6-5 and TRBJ2-1; D is unclear. Germline values: CDR1 MNHEY, CDR2 SVGAGI. The CDR3 has 15 residues. The V gene lost 2 bases and the J gene lost 7 bases, with 15 bases spanning the gap. The CDR3 here is CASSYGPGRVNEQFF. CDR3 DNA sequence: TGTGCCAGCAGTTACGGACCCGGACGGGTGAATGAGCAGTTCTTC.

This clonotype was detected only a few times. The J gene is TRBJ1-2, the V gene TRBV29-1; D is unclear. Germline V gene data show CDR1 as SQVTM and CDR2 as ANQGSEA. With 5 bases removed from V and 0 bases from J, the gap between germline ends came to 13 bases. The CDR3 loop spans 14 amino acids. This CDR3 reads CSVITVQANYGYTF. CDR3 sequence (DNA): TGCAGCGTTATTACGGTCCAGGCTAACTATGGCTACACCTTC.

This chain uses TRBV4-2 with TRBJ2-1; D gene ambiguous. Trimming took off 4 bases at V and 4 bases at J, with 20 bases between the two ends. The CDR3 extends over 17 amino acids. Per the germline V gene, CDR1 is LGHNA and CDR2 is YNFKEQ. DNA of the CDR3: TGTGCCAGCAGCCCCAGTGGGCCAGGAACGGAGTACAATGAGCAGTTCTTC. Encoded protein: CASSPSGPGTEYNEQFF.

The rearrangement joins TRBV4-1 to TRBJ1-5, with 8 bases aligning to TRBD1. The length of the CDR3 is 16 residues. The junction had 11 bases not matched to a gene; V was cut back by 4 bases and J by 6 bases. Germline CDR1 reads MGHRA; CDR2 reads YSYEKL. The chain's CDR3 is CASSPRTGYQGQPQHF. The DNA of the CDR3 is TGCGCCAGCAGCCCGAGGACAGGGTATCAAGGTCAGCCCCAGCATTTT.

This clonotype was seen ten or more times. The CDR3 spells CASGLRQTYEQYF. DNA for the CDR3: TGTGCCAGCGGGCTACGCCAAACCTACGAGCAGTACTTC. The rearrangement uses TRBV12-3 or TRBV12-4 and TRBJ2-7, with unresolved D. V was trimmed by 8 bases and J by 2 bases, leaving 13 bases between them. The CDR3 spans 13 residues.